This TCR beta chain originates from a study of blood T cell repertoires in COVID-19. At the level of the study: COVID-19 samples, acute and convalescent, were from the United States, Italy and Spain. Nucleic acid was either cDNA or gDNA, and it came from T cells, B-cell-depleted T cells, or PBMCs.

Per the germline V gene, CDR1 is SGHTA and CDR2 is FQGTGA. V dropped 1 base and J dropped 1; count of bases not matched to a gene: 2. This CDR3 region has 16 residues. As handled by the study authors: Reference gene primers were amplified, and this amplification served to estimate nucleated cell counts. Repertoires were generated with immunoSEQ multiplex PCR, while TCRdb's copy carries only in-frame clones and drops some. V, J and clone size are taken as reported in that table, and D and trimming were inferred from the DNA itself. The sample has 190,000 or so clones; roughly 86% are singletons. This chain connects TRBV7-3 to TRBJ1-3, with 9 bases that match TRBD1. This clonotype was sampled from a man aged 35 to 55 with active or convalescent COVID-19. Sequenced input: peripheral blood. CDR3 in amino acids: CASSLMGTGSGNTIYF. The CDR3 DNA reads TGTGCCAGCAGCTTAATGGGGACAGGGTCTGGAAACACCATATATTTT.